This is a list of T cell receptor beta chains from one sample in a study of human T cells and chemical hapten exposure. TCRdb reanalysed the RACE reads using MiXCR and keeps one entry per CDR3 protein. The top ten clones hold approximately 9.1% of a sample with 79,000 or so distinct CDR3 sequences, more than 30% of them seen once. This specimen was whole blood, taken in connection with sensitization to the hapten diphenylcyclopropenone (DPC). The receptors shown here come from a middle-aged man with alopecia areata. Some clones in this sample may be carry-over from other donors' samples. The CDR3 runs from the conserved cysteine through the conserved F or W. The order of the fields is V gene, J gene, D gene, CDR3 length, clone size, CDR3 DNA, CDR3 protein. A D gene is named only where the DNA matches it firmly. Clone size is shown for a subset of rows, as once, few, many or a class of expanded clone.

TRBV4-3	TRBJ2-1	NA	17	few	TGCGCCAGCAGCCAAGAATTGTTATTTAGCTCCTACAATGAGCAGTTCTTC	CASSQELLFSSYNEQFF
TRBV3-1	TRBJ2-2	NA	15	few	TGTGCCAGCAGCCTACAGGGGAGGGCCACCGGGGAGCTGTTTTTT	CASSLQGRATGELFF
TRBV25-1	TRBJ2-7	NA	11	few	TGTGCCAGCAGTGGGGGTCAGACCCCTGTCTTC	CASSGGQTPVF
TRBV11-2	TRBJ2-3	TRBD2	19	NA	TGTGCCAGCAGCTTCCAAGGGACTAGCGGGAGGGCCTCCCCAGATACGCAGTATTTT	CASSFQGTSGRASPDTQYF
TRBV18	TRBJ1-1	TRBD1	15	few	TGTGCCAGCTCACCACGGACAGGGGAGGGATCTGAAGCTTTCTTT	CASSPRTGEGSEAFF
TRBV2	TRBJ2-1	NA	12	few	TGTGCCAGCAGTGAATTGCTTTGGGTGCAGTTCTTC	CASSELLWVQFF
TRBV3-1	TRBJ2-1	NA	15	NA	TGTGCCAGCAGCTCAATTTCCCGGGCGTACAATGAGCAGTTCTTC	CASSSISRAYNEQFF
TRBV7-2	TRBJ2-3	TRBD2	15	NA	TGTGCCAGCAGTTTTACTAGCGGAGCGACAGATACGCAGTATTTT	CASSFTSGATDTQYF
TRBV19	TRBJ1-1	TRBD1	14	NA	TGTGCCAGTAGTACCCGACAGGGGAACACTGAAGCTTTCTTT	CASSTRQGNTEAFF
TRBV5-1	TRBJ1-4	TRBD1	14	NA	TGCGCCAGCGGGACCGGGACAGGGGACGAAAAACTGTTTTTT	CASGTGTGDEKLFF
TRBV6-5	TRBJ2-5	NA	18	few	TGTGCCAGCAGTTACAACCCGAATAACCCGACAGACCAAGAGACCCAGTACTTC	CASSYNPNNPTDQETQYF
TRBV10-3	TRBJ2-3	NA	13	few	TGTGCCATCAGTGAGTCGGGGGAAGATACGCAGTATTTT	CAISESGEDTQYF
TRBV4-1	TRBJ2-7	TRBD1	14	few	TGCGCCAGCAGCCAAGCACAGGGGCAGTACGAGCAGTACTTC	CASSQAQGQYEQYF
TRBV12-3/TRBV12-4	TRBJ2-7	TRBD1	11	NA	TGTGCCAGCAGTTCGACAGGGGGTATGAACTTC	CASSSTGGMNF
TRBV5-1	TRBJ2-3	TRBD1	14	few	TGCGCCAGCAGCCCTGGGACAGCCACAGATACGCAGTATTTT	CASSPGTATDTQYF
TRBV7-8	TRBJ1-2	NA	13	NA	TGTGCCAGCAGCCCCCAGACCGCAGGGAAGGGGTTCTTC	CASSPQTAGKGFF
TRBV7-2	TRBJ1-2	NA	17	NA	TGTGCCAGCAGCTTAGAGACCAACAGGGTCGATAACTATGGCTACACCTTC	CASSLETNRVDNYGYTF
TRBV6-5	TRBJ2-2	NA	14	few	TGTGCCAGCATCGGCCTGGGGCGTACCGGGGAGCTGTTTTTT	CASIGLGRTGELFF
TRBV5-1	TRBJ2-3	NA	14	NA	TGCGCCAGCAGCGTACGACAGTGCACAGATACGCAGTATTTT	CASSVRQCTDTQYF
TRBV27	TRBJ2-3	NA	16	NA	TGTGCCAGCAGGGGGGATGAGGGCGTCGTAACAGATACGCAGTATTTT	CASRGDEGVVTDTQYF
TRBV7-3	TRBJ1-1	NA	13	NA	TGTGCCAGCAGTTGGGGACAGAACACTGAAGCTTTCTTT	CASSWGQNTEAFF
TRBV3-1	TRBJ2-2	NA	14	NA	TGTGCCAGCAGCCAGGGACACAACACCGGGGAGCTGTTTTTT	CASSQGHNTGELFF
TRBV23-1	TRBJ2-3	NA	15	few	TGCGCCAGCAAAACAGGGATCCGGGTTGGAGATACGCAGTATTTT	CASKTGIRVGDTQYF